The entry that follows covers one T cell receptor beta chain sequence. Its antigen is not known. This record comes from a study of T-cell memory formation after mild COVID-19. For the study at large: There were largely donor-specific TCR clusters.

This CDR3 comprises 12 residues. The trim removed 3 bases at V and 5 bases at J, leaving 2 bases unmatched. Germline CDR1 reads SGHRS; CDR2 reads YFSETQ. Points from the study as a whole: Specificity for SARS-CoV-2 was not confirmed among the second-wave clones peaking on day 37. Later expanders leaned CD4+, whereas day 15 to 85 contracting clones were balanced CD4/CD8.

In TCRdb, the 5' RACE reads were re-called with MiXCR into one record per CDR3 protein. The sample holds 140,000 or so distinct CDR3 sequences, roughly 19% seen once. Input material: PBMCs or a T cell subset sorted from them (not recorded which). The rearrangement uses TRBV5-1 and TRBJ2-7, with 7 bases identical to TRBD2. This clonotype originated in an adult woman who had mild COVID-19 (a few samples of this study predate the infection). Cell type and time point are not known. The CDR3 region is CASSSGLDEQYF. The CDR3 DNA sequence: TGCGCCAGCAGCTCCGGACTAGACGAGCAGTACTTC.